This T cell receptor (beta chain) comes out of a study of vaccination and CD4 T cells after COVID-19. Looking at the study overall: It was a median around 93 days after diagnosis, with a range of 35 to 161, that post-COVID samples were drawn. As a positive control, some control cultures were given a CEFX pool, while others were given an HIV-1 Nef pool or no peptide.

A remark on this clonotype: Antigen: not known.

As to treatment: roughly 10-day PBMC culture with coronavirus spike peptide pools or control peptides (ViraFEST assay). Cultures got half-medium changes with IL-2 on days 3 and 7. The CDR3 has 15 residues. The V gene lost 4 bases and the J gene lost 3 bases, with 15 bases spanning the gap. In germline, CDR1 is SGHTA, CDR2 FQGNSA. Sequencing of DNA taken from cultured CD4+ T cells relied on the Oncomine TCR Beta short-read assay. Researchers extracted genomic DNA from CD4+ T cells that had been cultured. Via MiXCR, TCRdb re-called the PCR reads, giving one row per CDR3 protein. This sample has 15,000 or so distinct CDR3 sequences; 50% to 65% occur once, and the top ten carry more than 9.5%.

V is TRBV7-2 and J is TRBJ2-5; no reliable D call. The origin of this receptor is a human donor who had recovered from COVID-19. Sequencing was performed on CD4+ T cells from blood, cultured in vitro. The CDR3 DNA sequence: TGTGCCAGCAGCTCCCTCCTTGGAAAGGAAGAGACCCAGTACTTC. It is translated as CASSSLLGKEETQYF.